This T cell receptor beta chain comes out of a study of T cell responses to AZD1222 COVID-19 vaccine. Study-wide results and limits: Repertoire samples came only from after the peak T cell response. White British people made up most donors, females outnumbered males, and clonal diversity was possibly underestimated.

About this clone itself: Its specificity is not known.

The V gene end was trimmed by 5 bases and the J gene end by 7 bases; junction bases not matched to a gene: 10. Germline V gene lookup returns CDR1 SSHAT and CDR2 FNYEAQ (reference sequence). The CDR3 spans 15 residues. Profiled with immunoSEQ multiplex PCR; TCRdb holds only in-frame clones, not every one. The sample shows tens of thousands of clones, around 86% of them seen only once. This receptor was identified in an adult who received the AZD1222 COVID-19 vaccine. The specimen was peripheral blood, collected 28 days after the second AZD1222 dose. The chain is built from TRBV7-7 and TRBJ2-1, with 8 bases matching TRBD2. The CDR3 spells CASSISGASSNEQFF. CDR3 sequence (DNA): TGTGCCAGCAGCATTAGCGGGGCCTCCTCGAATGAGCAGTTCTTC.